This T cell receptor beta chain was retrieved from a study of memory CD4+ T cells and cytomegalovirus serostatus. Study-wide background: Of the healthy Belgian adults, roughly ten were CMV seropositive and 20 to 30 seronegative. Overall study findings and caveats: CMV serostatus prediction reached median AUC 0.95, or 0.91 with US-trained model. Suggested: most of the CMV-linked TCR signature lies in CD4+ memory cells.

The sort gate was single viable CD3+CD4+CD8-CD45RO+ cells for memory CD4+ T cells. This CDR3 is 16 amino acids long. Germline-derived CDR1 and CDR2 are SGHDT and YYEEEE. J gave up 2 bases and V 0 bases, and 5 bases lay outside the gene matches. Note on this clone: What it binds is unknown.

Sequenced by immunoSEQ multiplex PCR; TCRdb stores in-frame clones only, minus some. In the table there are 70,000 or so clones, around 80% of which are singletons. Sequencing was done on a sample of memory CD4+ T cells from blood. This receptor was identified in an adult in good health and CMV-seropositive. The chain links TRBV5-6 to TRBJ2-3; TRBD2 aligns across 8 bases. CDR3 coding DNA: TGTGCCAGCAGCTTGGAACGGGGGGGCCACACAGATACGCAGTATTTT. It encodes CASSLERGGHTDTQYF.